These 29 T cell receptor beta chains were all obtained from the same sample, sequenced in a study of shared clonotypes between healthy human individuals. Assay: immunoSEQ multiplex PCR; the TCRdb copy retains only in-frame clones and omits some. The repertoire consists of millions of clones, with 95% occurring once and the leading ten covering more than 0.1%. The source material was naive CD4+ T cells sorted from blood. Subset indicated: CD45RA+ positively selected. The receptors here all came from a man aged 18 to 30 in good health.

The V and J genes are TRBV7-6 and TRBJ2-7, with 7 bases lining up with TRBD2. In germline, CDR1 is SGHVS, CDR2 FNYEAQ. V was clipped by 0 bases and J by 0 bases; unmatched bases: 5. The CDR3 loop spans 16 amino acids. The CDR3 coding sequence is TGTGCCAGCAGCTTAGCGGGAGGCGGGGGCTCCTACGAGCAGTACTTC. It translates to CASSLAGGGGSYEQYF. The complete variable domain, with remaining parts taken from reference TRBV7-6 and TRBJ2-7, reads GAGVSQSPRYKVTKRGQDVALRCDPISGHVSLYWYRQALGQGPEFLTYFNYEAQQDKSGLPNDRFSAERPEGSISTLTIQRTEQRDSAMYRCASSLAGGGGSYEQYFGPGTRLTVT.

The chain links TRBV7-9 to TRBJ1-1; D is undetermined. Between the trimmed V and J ends, which lost 6 bases and 6 bases, there was a span of 11 bases. The CDR3 loop spans 12 amino acids. Germline CDR1 is SEHNR and CDR2 is FQNEAQ (reference sequence). CDR3 nucleotides: TGTGCCAGCAGTTCAAGGGATTCTGAAGCTTTCTTT. This translates into CASSSRDSEAFF.

The chain combines TRBV4-3 with TRBJ1-3; the match to TRBD1 covers 7 bases. Germline CDR1 reads LGHNA; CDR2 reads YSLEER. The CDR3 sequence is 16 residues long. The J segment lost 4 bases and the V segment lost 0 bases, leaving 6 bases of the junction unmatched. The chain's CDR3 is CASSQDGTASGNTIYF. The CDR3 nucleotides read TGCGCCAGCAGCCAAGATGGGACAGCGTCGGGAAACACCATATATTTT.

This chain uses TRBV6-1 with TRBJ1-5, with unresolved D. CDR3 length: 13 amino acids. V lost 4 bases and J lost 9, with 13 bases in between. Germline V CDR1 and CDR2: MNHNS, SASEGT. Written as DNA, the CDR3 is TGTGCCAGCAGTGTGACACAATTACTGCCCCAGCATTTT. Protein sequence: CASSVTQLLPQHF.

The V call is TRBV1, the J call TRBJ2-5; TRBD1 is the table's D call, not checked against the DNA. TRBV1 counts as a pseudogene. The CDR3 is 16 residues long. CDR3 sequence reads: CTSSRHWQGYRETQYF. CDR3 DNA: TGCACCAGCAGCCGCCACTGGCAGGGATATCGTGAGACCCAGTACTTC.

About this clone: The sample contains more than one DNA sequence encoding this CDR3. V usage is TRBV6-5 and J usage is TRBJ2-7; D uncertain. Germline V gives CDR1 MNHEY, CDR2 SVGAGI. Trimming cost V 0 bases and J 2 bases, with 11 bases left between them. The CDR3 sequence is 15 residues long. CDR3 in DNA: TGTGCCAGCAGTTACTCCCAGGCGGCCCCCTACGAGCAGTACTTC. It codes for CASSYSQAAPYEQYF.

Only one count was recorded for this clone. Within the sample, other DNA sequences also encode this same CDR3. This sequence joins TRBV18 and TRBJ2-5; D is perhaps TRBD1 or TRBD2 (5 bases each). The CDR3 is 14 amino acids. V was clipped by 2 bases and J by 2 bases, with 9 bases between them. Germline V gene lookup returns CDR1 KGHSH and CDR2 LQKENI. The CDR3 loop is CASSPGTLQETQYF. In DNA, the CDR3 is TGTGCCAGCTCACCAGGGACGTTACAAGAGACCCAGTACTTC.

The CDR3 DNA reads TGTGCCATCAGTGGAGGGGTTGAAGCTTTCTTT. Its protein product is CAISGGVEAFF. The rearrangement links TRBV10-3 to TRBJ1-1, with D possibly being TRBD1 (5 bases). This CDR3 has 11 amino acids. The germline V gene has CDR1 ENHRY and CDR2 SYGVKD. V was cut by 4 bases and J by 7 bases, with 7 bases left in between.

In the case of this clone: A much more abundant neighbour one base away suggests this may be a read error. The CDR3 DNA sequence: TGTGCCTGGAGTGGCAGGGGCACCATATATTTT. Amino acids: CAWSGRGTIYF. The J gene is TRBJ1-3, the V gene TRBV30, with D perhaps matching TRBD1 (6 bases). V dropped 1 base and J dropped 9 bases, with 7 bases sitting between them. The CDR3 sequence is 11 residues long. Germline V CDR1 and CDR2: GTSNPN, SVGIG (reference sequence).

This chain links TRBV7-2 with TRBJ2-1, with D possibly being TRBD2 (6 bases). The CDR3 is 15 residues long. Trimming took 5 bases from V and 9 from J, leaving 20 bases between them. CDR1 and CDR2 (germline): SGHTA, FQGNSA. CDR3 protein: CASSPLTSRGGEQFF. In DNA form, the CDR3 reads TGTGCCAGCAGCCCCCTAACCTCGCGGGGAGGTGAGCAGTTCTTC.

This clone was observed once. The V gene is TRBV10-3, the J gene TRBJ2-5, with D maybe TRBD1 (6 bases). Trimming removed 0 bases at V and 5 bases at J, with 13 bases between. The germline V gene encodes CDR1 ENHRY and CDR2 SYGVKD. The CDR3 consists of 15 residues. CDR3 amino acids: CAISESGQRGETQYF. DNA for the CDR3: TGTGCCATCAGTGAGTCCGGTCAGAGGGGGGAGACCCAGTACTTC.

This chain links TRBV27 with TRBJ2-3; D not certain. V lost 4 bases, J lost 0 bases, and 14 bases lay in between. CDR3 length: 16 residues. Germline V gene lookup returns CDR1 MNHEY and CDR2 SMNVEV (reference sequence). Here the CDR3 DNA reads TGTGCCAGCAGTTCCCACGGCGGAACTAGCACAGATACGCAGTATTTT. Protein: CASSSHGGTSTDTQYF.

As for this clone: A read error may be the cause here, since a much bigger clone is one base away. Different DNA sequences within this sample yield the same CDR3. The chain carries TRBV7-8 and TRBJ2-5; unclear D gene. The CDR3 consists of 11 residues. Germline values: CDR1 SGHVS, CDR2 FQNEAQ. V was shortened by 2 bases and J by 2 bases, with 0 bases between the two germline ends. The CDR3 DNA sequence: TGTGCCAGCAGCTTACAAGAGACCCAGTACTTC. Translating it yields CASSLQETQYF. Combining the CDR3 with reference TRBV7-8 and TRBJ2-5 gives the whole variable domain GAGVSQSPRYKVAKRGQDVALRCDPISGHVSLFWYQQALGQGPEFLTYFQNEAQLDKSGLPSDRFFAERPEGSVSTLKIQRTQQEDSAVYLCASSLQETQYFGPGTRLLVL.

Turning to this clone: The junction shows a germline mismatch at one end, possibly a read error. The rearrangement links TRBV5-1 to TRBJ2-1; 12 positions match TRBD2. The CDR3 extends over 14 amino acids. CDR1 is SGHRS, CDR2 YFSETQ, per germline. This CDR3 reads CASSLGLAGVGAIF. CDR3 DNA sequence: TGCGCCAGCAGCTTGGGACTAGCGGGAGTGGGTGCAATCTTC.

This clone was observed a single time. The gene calls are TRBV29-1 and TRBJ2-5; D might be TRBD2 (5 bases). Germline V lookup: CDR1 SQVTM, CDR2 ANQGSEA. The CDR3 has 12 amino acids. Between the trimmed V and J ends, which lost 7 bases and 2 bases, there was a span of 11 bases. The CDR3 loop reads CSGELGQETQYF. The DNA for the CDR3 is TGCAGCGGCGAACTAGGACAAGAGACCCAGTACTTC.

V and J are TRBV27 and TRBJ2-1; no definite D call. From germline, CDR1 is MNHEY and CDR2 SMNVEV (reference sequence). CDR3 length: 14 residues. The V gene lost 5 bases and the J gene lost 7 bases, with 15 bases spanning the gap. CDR3 DNA sequence: TGTGCCAGCAGTCCGCCTCCCTGGTTGAATGAGCAGTTCTTC. Translating it yields CASSPPPWLNEQFF.

This sequence joins TRBV29-1 and TRBJ2-3; 8 bases map to TRBD2. Per the germline V gene, CDR1 is SQVTM and CDR2 is ANQGSEA. This CDR3 is 12 amino acids long. V lost 8 bases and J lost 3; bases outside the gene matches: 4. As DNA, the CDR3 is TGCAGCTCCCGGGAGGGGACAGATACGCAGTATTTT. The encoded protein is CSSREGTDTQYF.

The chain couples TRBV19 to TRBJ2-7; either TRBD1 or TRBD2 may fit D (5 bases each). V was cut by 5 bases and J by 4 bases, with 15 bases left in between. The CDR3 runs to 14 residues. Germline CDR1 is LNHDA and CDR2 is SQIVND (reference sequence). The CDR3 region is CASSVPGPLYEQYF. CDR3 bases: TGTGCCAGTAGTGTTCCGGGACCGTTGTACGAGCAGTACTTC. The whole variable domain, filled in from reference TRBV19 and TRBJ2-7, reads DGGITQSPKYLFRKEGQNVTLSCEQNLNHDAMYWYRQDPGQGLRLIYYSQIVNDFQKGDIAEGYSVSREKKESFPLTVTSAQKNPTAFYLCASSVPGPLYEQYFGPGTRLTVT.

In regard to this clone: In the same sample, other DNA sequences code for this CDR3. This chain links TRBV9 with TRBJ1-5, with TRBD1 identical over 7 bases. V dropped 4 bases and J dropped 1; count of bases not matched to a gene: 2. The CDR3 spans 14 residues. Per the germline V gene, CDR1 is SGDLS and CDR2 is YYNGEE. CDR3 coding DNA: TGTGCCAGCAGCCCGGGACAGAGCAATCAGCCCCAGCATTTT. This encodes CASSPGQSNQPQHF. Full variable domain (missing parts from reference TRBV9 and TRBJ1-5): DSGVTQTPKHLITATGQRVTLRCSPRSGDLSVYWYQQSLDQGLQFLIQYYNGEERAKGNILERFSAQQFPDLHSELNLSSLELGDSALYFCASSPGQSNQPQHFGDGTRLSIL.

The chain has TRBV11-2 and TRBJ1-3, with no clear D. The CDR3 extends over 15 amino acids. V lost 1 base and J 0 bases, leaving 7 bases between the germline ends. Germline V gene data show CDR1 as SGHAT and CDR2 as FQNNGV. This CDR3 reads CASSLGTPSGNTIYF. The CDR3 bases are TGTGCCAGCAGCTTAGGAACACCCTCTGGAAACACCATATATTTT. The whole variable domain, remainder taken from reference TRBV11-2 and TRBJ1-3, is EAGVAQSPRYKIIEKRQSVAFWCNPISGHATLYWYQQILGQGPKLLIQFQNNGVVDDSQLPKDRFSAERLKGVDSTLKIQPAKLEDSAVYLCASSLGTPSGNTIYFGEGSWLTVV.

The chain recombines TRBV6-1 with TRBJ1-1, with a tentative D call TRBD1 (5 bases). CDR3 length equals 14 residues. V lost 2 bases, J lost 3 bases, and 10 bases lay in between. Germline CDR1 MNHNS, CDR2 SASEGT. CDR3 loop: CASSEWKGDTEAFF. The CDR3 nucleotides read TGTGCCAGCAGTGAATGGAAAGGGGACACTGAAGCTTTCTTT.

This chain links TRBV4-3 with TRBJ2-2; D is undetermined. The CDR3 loop spans 15 amino acids. Trimming removed 1 base from V and 1 base from J, with 7 bases in between. Per the germline V gene, CDR1 is LGHNA and CDR2 is YSLEER. The CDR3 sequence is CASSQGYLNTGELFF. Written as DNA, the CDR3 is TGCGCCAGCAGCCAAGGGTACTTGAACACCGGGGAGCTGTTTTTT.

The DNA of the CDR3 is TGTGCCAGCTCACCAGCTTTGACAGATACGCAGTATTTT. Residues: CASSPALTDTQYF. The chain joins TRBV18 to TRBJ2-3; D uncertain. CDR1 and CDR2 from the germline V gene are KGHSH and LQKENI. V was clipped by 2 bases and J by 3 bases, with 6 bases between them. The CDR3 consists of 13 residues.

The rearrangement links TRBV29-1 to TRBJ1-2; D is unclear. The V gene's germline CDR1 is SQVTM and CDR2 ANQGSEA. V dropped 2 bases and J dropped 4 bases, with 17 bases sitting between them. This CDR3 has 15 residues. CDR3 protein: CSVELVAALGYGYTF. As DNA, the CDR3 is TGCAGCGTTGAATTGGTGGCAGCGCTTGGCTATGGCTACACCTTC.

A remark on this clone: Other DNA variants within this sample encode the same CDR3. The chain uses TRBV5-1 and TRBJ1-4, with D uncertain. Germline loops: CDR1 SGHRS, CDR2 YFSETQ. The CDR3 length is 12 residues. Trimming shortened V by 4 bases and J by 5 bases, and 6 bases separated the two germline ends. CDR3 DNA sequence: TGCGCCAGCAGCCTAAACAATGAAAAACTGTTTTTT. This sequence encodes CASSLNNEKLFF.

The chain has TRBV12-5 and TRBJ2-7; D is unresolved. The CDR3 has 15 residues. V lost 2 bases to trimming and J lost 0 bases, with 11 bases between them. Germline lookup yields CDR1 LGHNT and CDR2 FRNRAP. CDR3: CASGLPAKGSYEQYF. The CDR3 nucleotides are TGTGCTAGTGGTTTGCCGGCCAAGGGCTCCTACGAGCAGTACTTC.

Details on this clone: This may be a read error: a much more frequent sequence differs by one nucleotide. Other DNA sequences of this sample code for an identical CDR3. The chain carries TRBV18 and TRBJ1-5; no firm D call. V was cut by 3 bases and J by 1 base, with 4 bases left in between. The CDR3 runs 13 residues. Per the germline V gene, CDR1 is KGHSH and CDR2 is LQKENI. The CDR3 is CASSPASNQPQHF. In DNA, the CDR3 is TGTGCCAGCTCACCGGCGAGCAATCAGCCCCAGCATTTT.

The gene calls are TRBV21-1 and TRBJ1-2. TRBV21-1 is classified as a pseudogene. This CDR3 region has 16 residues. The DNA for the CDR3 is TGTGCCAGCAGCAAAAAGTCAGGGGAGGATTTGGAGGGCTACACCTTC. Translated, it gives CASSKKSGEDLEGYTF.

This CDR3 reads CSVVVGGTDNEKLFF. The CDR3 coding sequence is TGCAGCGTTGTTGTTGGGGGGACGGATAATGAAAAACTGTTTTTT. The chain recombines TRBV29-1 with TRBJ1-4; maybe TRBD1 (5 bases). CDR1 and CDR2 (germline): SQVTM, ANQGSEA. CDR3 length: 15 amino acids. V gave up 4 bases and J gave up 4 bases, with 16 bases separating them.